This T cell receptor (beta chain) was identified in a study of cytomegalovirus exposure and HLA in healthy donors. With 0 bases removed from V and 6 bases from J, the gap between germline ends came to 12 bases. The V gene's germline CDR1 is SGDLS and CDR2 YYNGEE. There are 14 residues in the CDR3. The study ran its PCR with 60 Vbeta and 13 Jbeta primers. Measured with immunoSEQ multiplex PCR; TCRdb has only the in-frame clones, and not every one. This repertoire comprises approximately 110,000 clones; its ten largest clones make up 0.5% to 0.7%. V and J are TRBV9 and TRBJ1-2; unclear D gene. The receptor was derived from a man between 45 and 60 years old in good health and CMV-seronegative. Sequencing was performed on PBMCs. CDR3 region: CASSVVPESDGYTF. DNA of the CDR3: TGTGCCAGCAGCGTAGTGCCGGAGTCGGATGGCTACACCTTC.